Described below is a single T cell receptor beta chain sequence and its context. Antigen unknown. It was with 60 Vbeta and 13 Jbeta primers that the PCR ran. Measured with immunoSEQ multiplex PCR; TCRdb has only the in-frame clones, and not every one. The data show 95,000 to 150,000 clones, with 70% to 90% seen just once and about 1.7% held by the top ten. This sample stems from a study of cytomegalovirus exposure and HLA in healthy donors. Study-level results: In a later analysis, the majority of CMV-associated beta chains seemingly showed HLA restriction.

The CDR3 runs to 15 residues. The germline V gene has CDR1 SGHAT and CDR2 FQDESV (reference sequence). The V and J ends lost 6 bases and 9 bases, in that order; junction bases with no gene match: 11. The sequencing input was PBMCs. The chain has TRBV11-1 and TRBJ1-6; TRBD1 agrees at 7 bases. The source is a man aged 35 to 55 in good health and CMV-seronegative. CDR3 sequence: CASRTSGTDGSPLHF. In DNA form, the CDR3 reads TGTGCCAGCAGAACCTCCGGGACAGACGGTTCACCCCTCCACTTT.